Reported below is one TCR beta chain. Antigen unknown. Given a much more abundant clone one base away, this may be a read error. This record comes from a study of PD-1 blockade in mismatch repair-deficient tumors. In the study overall: All were previously treated, progressing patients with 12 mismatch repair-deficient cancer types.

Measured with immunoSEQ multiplex PCR; TCRdb has only the in-frame clones, and not every one. Of around 13,000 clones listed, 65% to 90% are singletons. Time point described: identical approximately 11-day culture without peptide (control). An approximately 10-day in vitro culture was run per each of several reactive peptides. The CDR3 runs 15 residues. V was clipped by 3 bases and J by 3 bases, with 13 bases between them. The germline gives CDR1 SGHTA, CDR2 FQGTGA. The sequence was collected from an adult with mismatch repair-deficient cancer. The source was cells cultured in vitro, collected from a patient treated with pembrolizumab. The V gene is TRBV7-3, the J gene TRBJ2-3; unclear D gene. The CDR3 reads CASSFTRLSTDTQYF. In nucleotides, the CDR3 is TGTGCCAGCAGCTTTACGAGGTTGTCAACAGATACGCAGTATTTT.